The 3 T cell receptor beta chains in this list originate from one sample, sequenced in a study of monozygotic twins with inflammatory bowel disease. TCRdb re-called the 5' RACE reads; every CDR3 protein appears as one record, without DNA. The sample includes approximately 45,000 distinct CDR3 sequences. The specimen sequenced was blood. Every receptor here comes from a human donor with ulcerative colitis or Crohn's disease, or a healthy co-twin of an affected twin (not recorded which).

This chain uses TRBV27 with TRBJ2-2; the TCRdb D gene call, TRBD1, has no DNA to confirm it. CDR3 length: 14 residues. Germline V gives CDR1 MNHEY, CDR2 SMNVEV (reference sequence). CDR3 region: CASMGQENTGELFF.

The chain carries TRBV5-6 and TRBJ1-2; the TCRdb D gene call, TRBD1, has no DNA to confirm it. Germline CDR1 and CDR2: SGHDT and YYEEEE. The CDR3 covers 18 residues. CDR3 loop: CASSLTRTGAIANYGYTF.

The J gene is TRBJ2-7, the V gene TRBV5-4; TCRdb's assignment of TRBD1 cannot be checked, as there is no DNA. In germline, CDR1 is SGHNT, CDR2 YYREEE (reference sequence). This CDR3 is built from 15 residues. The CDR3 spells CASSLAGGGINEQYF.